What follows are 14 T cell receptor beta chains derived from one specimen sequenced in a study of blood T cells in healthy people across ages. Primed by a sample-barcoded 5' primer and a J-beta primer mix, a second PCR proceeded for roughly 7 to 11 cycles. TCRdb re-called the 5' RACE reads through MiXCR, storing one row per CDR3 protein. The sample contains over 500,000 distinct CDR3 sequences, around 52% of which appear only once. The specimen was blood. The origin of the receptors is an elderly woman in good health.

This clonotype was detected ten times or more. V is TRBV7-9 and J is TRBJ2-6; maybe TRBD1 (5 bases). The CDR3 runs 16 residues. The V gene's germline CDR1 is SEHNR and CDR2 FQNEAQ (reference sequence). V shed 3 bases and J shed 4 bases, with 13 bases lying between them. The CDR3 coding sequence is TGTGCCAGCAGCTTTCGTGGGGCGCAAGGGGCCAACGTCCTGACTTTC. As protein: CASSFRGAQGANVLTF.

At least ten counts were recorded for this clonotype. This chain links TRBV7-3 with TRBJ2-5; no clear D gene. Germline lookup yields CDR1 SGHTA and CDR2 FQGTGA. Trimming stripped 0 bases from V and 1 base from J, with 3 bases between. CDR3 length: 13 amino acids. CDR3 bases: TGTGCCAGCAGCTTAACGATCCAAGAGACCCAGTACTTC. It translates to CASSLTIQETQYF.

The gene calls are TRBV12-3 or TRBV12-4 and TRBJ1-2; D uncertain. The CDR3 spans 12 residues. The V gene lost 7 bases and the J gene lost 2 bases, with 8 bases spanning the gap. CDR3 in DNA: TGTGCCAGCAAAGGGATCAACTATGGCTACACCTTC. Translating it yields CASKGINYGYTF.

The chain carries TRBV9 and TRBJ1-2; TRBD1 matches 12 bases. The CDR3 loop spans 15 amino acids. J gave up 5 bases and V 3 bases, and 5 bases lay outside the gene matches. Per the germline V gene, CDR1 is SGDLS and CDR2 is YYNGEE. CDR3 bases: TGTGCCAGCAGCGCTGGGACAGGGGGCGAGTATGGCTACACCTTC. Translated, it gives CASSAGTGGEYGYTF.

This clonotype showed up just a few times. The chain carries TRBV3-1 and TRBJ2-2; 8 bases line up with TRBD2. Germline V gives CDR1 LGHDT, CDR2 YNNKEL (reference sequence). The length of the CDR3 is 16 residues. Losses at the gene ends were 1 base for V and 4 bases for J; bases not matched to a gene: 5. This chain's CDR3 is CASSQGLRGGTGELFF. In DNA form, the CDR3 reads TGTGCCAGCAGCCAAGGTCTTCGGGGGGGCACCGGGGAGCTGTTTTTT.

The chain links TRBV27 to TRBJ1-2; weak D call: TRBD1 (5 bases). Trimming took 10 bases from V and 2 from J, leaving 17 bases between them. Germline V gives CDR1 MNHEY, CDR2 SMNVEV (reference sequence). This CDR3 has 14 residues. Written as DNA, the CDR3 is TGTGCCAAAACCGGGACGCATGCGAACTATGGCTACACCTTC. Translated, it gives CAKTGTHANYGYTF.

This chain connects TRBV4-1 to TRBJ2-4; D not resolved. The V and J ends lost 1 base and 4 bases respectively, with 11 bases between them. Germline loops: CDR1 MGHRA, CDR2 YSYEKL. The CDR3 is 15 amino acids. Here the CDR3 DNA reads TGCGCCAGCAGCCAAGTCTCCGAGTCAAAAAACATTCAGTACTTC. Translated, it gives CASSQVSESKNIQYF.

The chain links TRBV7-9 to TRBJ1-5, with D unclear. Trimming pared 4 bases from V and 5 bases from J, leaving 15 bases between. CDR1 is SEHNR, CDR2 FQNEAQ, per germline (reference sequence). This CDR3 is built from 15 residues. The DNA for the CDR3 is TGTGCCAGCAGCTCGACCTACGGGGTGGATCAGCCCCAGCATTTT. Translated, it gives CASSSTYGVDQPQHF. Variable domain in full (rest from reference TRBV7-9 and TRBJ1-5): DTGVSQNPRHKITKRGQNVTFRCDPISEHNRLYWYRQTLGQGPEFLTYFQNEAQLEKSRLLSDRFSAERPKGSFSTLEIQRTEQGDSAMYLCASSSTYGVDQPQHFGDGTRLSIL.

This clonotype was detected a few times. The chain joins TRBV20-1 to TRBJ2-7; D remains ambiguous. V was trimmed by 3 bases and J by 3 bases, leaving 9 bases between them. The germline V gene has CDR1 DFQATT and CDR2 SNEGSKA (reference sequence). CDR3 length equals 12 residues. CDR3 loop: CSASLQLYEQYF. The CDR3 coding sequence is TGCAGTGCTAGTCTCCAACTCTACGAGCAGTACTTC.

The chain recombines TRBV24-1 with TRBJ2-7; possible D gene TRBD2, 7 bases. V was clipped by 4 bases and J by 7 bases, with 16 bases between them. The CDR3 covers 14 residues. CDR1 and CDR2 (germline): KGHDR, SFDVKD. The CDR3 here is CATSEGGRYNEQYF. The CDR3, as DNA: TGTGCCACCAGTGAGGGGGGGCGCTACAATGAGCAGTACTTC.

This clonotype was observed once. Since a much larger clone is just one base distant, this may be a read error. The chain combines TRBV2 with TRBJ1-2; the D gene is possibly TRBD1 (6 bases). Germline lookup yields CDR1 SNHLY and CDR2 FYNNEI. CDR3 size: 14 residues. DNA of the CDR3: TGTGCCGGCAGCCGTTCGACAGGAAACTATGGCTACACCTTC. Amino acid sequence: CAGSRSTGNYGYTF.

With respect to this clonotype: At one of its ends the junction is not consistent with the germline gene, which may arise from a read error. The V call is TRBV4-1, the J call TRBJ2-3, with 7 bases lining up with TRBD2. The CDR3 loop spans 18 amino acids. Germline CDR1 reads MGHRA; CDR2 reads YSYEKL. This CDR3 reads CDSSHSGRLALNTDTQYF. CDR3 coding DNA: TGCGACAGCAGCCACTCCGGGAGGCTAGCGCTTAACACAGATACGCAGTATTTT.

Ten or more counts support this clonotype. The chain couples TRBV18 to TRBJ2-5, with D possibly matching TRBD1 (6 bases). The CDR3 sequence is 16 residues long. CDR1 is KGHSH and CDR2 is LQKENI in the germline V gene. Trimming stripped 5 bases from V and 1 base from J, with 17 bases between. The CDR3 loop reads CASSWTARYFQETQYF. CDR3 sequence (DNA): TGTGCCAGCTCATGGACAGCTCGCTATTTCCAAGAGACCCAGTACTTC.

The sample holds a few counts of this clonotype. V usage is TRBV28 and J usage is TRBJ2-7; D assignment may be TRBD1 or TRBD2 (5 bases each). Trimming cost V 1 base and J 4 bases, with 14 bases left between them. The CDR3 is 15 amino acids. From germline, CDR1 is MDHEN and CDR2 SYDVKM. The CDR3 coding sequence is TGTGCCAGCAGTTTATCGCAGGGAGTTGGGTACGAGCAGTACTTC. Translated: CASSLSQGVGYEQYF.